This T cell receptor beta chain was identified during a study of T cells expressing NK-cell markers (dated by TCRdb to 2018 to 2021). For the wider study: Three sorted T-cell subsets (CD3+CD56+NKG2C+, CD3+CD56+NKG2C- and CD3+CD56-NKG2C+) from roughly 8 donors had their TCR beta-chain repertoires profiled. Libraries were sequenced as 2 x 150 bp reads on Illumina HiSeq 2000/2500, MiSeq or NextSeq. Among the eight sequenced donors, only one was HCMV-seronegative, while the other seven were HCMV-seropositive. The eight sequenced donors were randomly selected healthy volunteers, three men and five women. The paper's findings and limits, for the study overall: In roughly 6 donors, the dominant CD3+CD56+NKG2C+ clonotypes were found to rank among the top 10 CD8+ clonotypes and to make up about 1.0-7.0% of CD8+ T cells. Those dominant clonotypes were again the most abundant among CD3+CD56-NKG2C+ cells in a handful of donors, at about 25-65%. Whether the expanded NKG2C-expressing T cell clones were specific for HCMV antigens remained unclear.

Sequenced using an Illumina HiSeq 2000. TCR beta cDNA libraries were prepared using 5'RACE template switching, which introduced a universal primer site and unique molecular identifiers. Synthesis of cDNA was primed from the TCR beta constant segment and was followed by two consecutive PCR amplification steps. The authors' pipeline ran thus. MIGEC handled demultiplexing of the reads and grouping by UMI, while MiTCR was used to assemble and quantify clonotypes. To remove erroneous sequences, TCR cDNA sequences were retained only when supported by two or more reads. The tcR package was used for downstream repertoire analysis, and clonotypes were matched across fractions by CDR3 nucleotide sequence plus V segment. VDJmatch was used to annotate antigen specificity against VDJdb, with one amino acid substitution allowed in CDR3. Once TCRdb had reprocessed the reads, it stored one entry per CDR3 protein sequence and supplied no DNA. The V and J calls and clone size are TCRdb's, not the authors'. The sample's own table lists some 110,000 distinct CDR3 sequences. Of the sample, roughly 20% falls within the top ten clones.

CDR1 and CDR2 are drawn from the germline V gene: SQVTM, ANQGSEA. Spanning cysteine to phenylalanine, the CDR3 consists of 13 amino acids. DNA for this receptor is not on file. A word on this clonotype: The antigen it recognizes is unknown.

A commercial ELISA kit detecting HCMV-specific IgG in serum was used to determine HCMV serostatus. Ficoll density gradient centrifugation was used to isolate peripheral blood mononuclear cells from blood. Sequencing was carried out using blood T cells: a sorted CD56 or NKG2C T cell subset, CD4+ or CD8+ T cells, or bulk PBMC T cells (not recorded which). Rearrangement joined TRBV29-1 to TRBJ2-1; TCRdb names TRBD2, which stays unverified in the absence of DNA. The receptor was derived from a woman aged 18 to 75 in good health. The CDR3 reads CSARGTPNNEQFF.